These T cell receptor beta chains were read from a single sample in a study of T cells in Graves' hyperthyroidism and ophthalmopathy. TCRdb passed the multiplex PCR reads through MiXCR, listing each CDR3 protein once. The sample gives fewer than 450,000 distinct CDR3 sequences, roughly 15% of which show up once; roughly 19% is in the top ten. The sample consisted of blood. These TCRs come from a woman aged 55-70 years with Graves' ophthalmopathy. Each CDR3 is given with its conserved first and last residue. The D gene is left open where the match is weak. Size tells how often a clone was seen (once, few, many) or the class of an expanded clone, and some rows leave it out.

CDR3 protein,CDR3 DNA,J gene,CDR3 length,V gene,clone size,D gene
CSAPKVGELFF,TGCAGTGCTCCAAAGGTGGGGGAGCTGTTTTTT,TRBJ2-2,11,TRBV20-1,NA,NA
CSVAGDRGYEQYF,TGCAGCGTTGCCGGGGACAGGGGCTACGAGCAGTACTTC,TRBJ2-7,13,TRBV29-1,once,TRBD1
CASTLQGNVYNEQFF,TGTGCCAGTACCCTCCAGGGGAATGTTTACAATGAGCAGTTCTTC,TRBJ2-1,15,TRBV19,NA,NA
CASSLQTRVNTGELFF,TGCGCCAGCAGCTTGCAAACTAGAGTCAACACCGGGGAGCTGTTTTTT,TRBJ2-2,16,TRBV5-1,many,NA
CASSPAGGQWSQPQHF,TGTGCCAGCAGTCCTGCCGGGGGGCAGTGGAGTCAGCCCCAGCATTTT,TRBJ1-5,16,TRBV28,many,NA
CATSEGGQVEVFF,TGTGCCACCAGTGAGGGGGGACAGGTGGAAGTGTTCTTC,TRBJ2-1,13,TRBV24-1,NA,TRBD1
CASSLSRIRSPLHF,TGTGCCAGCAGTTTAAGCAGGATCAGATCACCCCTCCACTTT,TRBJ1-6,14,TRBV28,NA,NA
CASSVAAGGPIHEQYF,TGTGCCAGCAGCGTAGCGGCGGGAGGGCCAATCCACGAGCAGTACTTC,TRBJ2-7,16,TRBV9,NA,TRBD2
CASSLEPGQWSGTQYF,TGCGCCAGCAGCTTGGAACCGGGACAGTGGAGTGGGACCCAGTACTTC,TRBJ2-5,16,TRBV5-1,many,TRBD1
CASMLAGFNEQFF,TGTGCCAGCATGCTAGCGGGGTTCAATGAGCAGTTCTTC,TRBJ2-1,13,TRBV2,many,TRBD2
CASRTAGATGELFF,TGTGCCAGTAGGACAGCGGGAGCAACCGGAGAGCTGTTTTTT,TRBJ2-2,14,TRBV19,NA,TRBD2
CASSPQVYSGNTIYF,TGTGCCAGCAGTCCCCAGGTGTACTCTGGAAACACCATATATTTT,TRBJ1-3,15,TRBV28,NA,NA
CASSPNSGRARYEQYF,TGTGCCAGCTCGCCGAATAGCGGTCGGGCAAGGTACGAGCAGTACTTC,TRBJ2-7,16,TRBV18,many,NA
CASSLTGQPYEQYF,TGTGCCAGCAGTTTAACGGGACAGCCCTACGAGCAGTACTTC,TRBJ2-7,14,TRBV28,many,TRBD1
CASSLIDSSHYGYTF,TGTGCCAGCAGCTTAATTGACAGTAGCCACTATGGCTACACCTTC,TRBJ1-2,15,TRBV7-9,many,NA
CSAIPRGEYGEQYF,TGCAGTGCTATCCCCCGGGGGGAGTACGGAGAGCAGTACTTC,TRBJ2-7,14,TRBV20-1,few,TRBD2
CASNLGEDYGYTF,TGTGCCAGCAACCTTGGGGAGGACTATGGCTACACCTTC,TRBJ1-2,13,TRBV7-9,many,NA
CASSLTGGMSAFF,TGTGCCAGCAGTTTAACAGGGGGCATGTCGGCTTTCTTT,TRBJ1-1,13,TRBV27,many,TRBD1
CASTPGLERRFSYEQYF,TGTGCCAGCACCCCTGGGTTGGAGCGGCGTTTCTCCTACGAGCAGTACTTC,TRBJ2-7,17,TRBV6-2/TRBV6-3,NA,NA
CATKNSLAGSYNEQFF,TGTGCCACCAAAAACTCACTAGCCGGCTCCTACAATGAGCAGTTCTTC,TRBJ2-1,16,TRBV5-4,NA,NA
CSARRDPDTQYF,TGCAGTGCTCGCCGGGACCCAGATACGCAGTATTTT,TRBJ2-3,12,TRBV20-1,many,NA
CASSLVPGRGSYSPLHF,TGCGCCAGCAGCCTCGTCCCGGGACGGGGGAGCTATTCACCCCTCCACTTT,TRBJ1-6,17,TRBV4-1,NA,NA
CASSLTEGRPLPLYEQYF,TGTGCCAGCAGCTTAACAGAGGGCAGGCCGCTGCCTCTCTACGAGCAGTACTTC,TRBJ2-7,18,TRBV7-3,many,NA
CASSLSPLRNTEAFF,TGTGCCAGCAGCTTATCCCCGCTCAGGAACACTGAAGCTTTCTTT,TRBJ1-1,15,TRBV7-8,many,NA
CASSSGGTPYEQYF,TGCGCCAGCAGTTCAGGGGGCACTCCTTACGAGCAGTACTTC,TRBJ2-7,14,TRBV5-1,few,TRBD1
CSVAREVYNEQFF,TGCAGTGTTGCGCGGGAGGTCTACAATGAGCAGTTCTTC,TRBJ2-1,13,TRBV20-1,many,TRBD2
CASSLIAGDTEAFF,TGTGCCAGCAGCTTAATTGCAGGGGACACTGAAGCTTTCTTT,TRBJ1-1,14,TRBV7-3,few,NA
CASSLAAGPPPNEQFF,TGCGCCAGCAGCTTGGCCGCGGGGCCCCCCCCCAATGAGCAGTTCTTC,TRBJ2-1,16,TRBV5-1,many,NA
CSAREGGTYEQYF,TGCAGTGCTAGAGAAGGGGGGACCTACGAGCAGTACTTC,TRBJ2-7,13,TRBV20-1,few,NA